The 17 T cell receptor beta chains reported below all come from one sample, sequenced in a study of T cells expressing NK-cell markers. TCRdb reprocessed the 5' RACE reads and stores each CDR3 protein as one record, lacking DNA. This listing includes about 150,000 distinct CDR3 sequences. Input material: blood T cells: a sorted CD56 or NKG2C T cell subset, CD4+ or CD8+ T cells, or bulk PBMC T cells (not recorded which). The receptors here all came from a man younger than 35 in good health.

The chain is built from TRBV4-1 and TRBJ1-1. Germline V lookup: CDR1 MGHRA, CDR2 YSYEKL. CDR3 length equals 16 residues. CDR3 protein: CASSQGLQTMNTEAFF.

CDR3 loop: CSARDPRPAGISYNEQFF. This chain uses TRBV20-1 with TRBJ2-1; TCRdb's D call, TRBD2, is unchecked because there is no DNA. From germline, CDR1 is DFQATT and CDR2 SNEGSKA (reference sequence). This CDR3 comprises 18 residues.

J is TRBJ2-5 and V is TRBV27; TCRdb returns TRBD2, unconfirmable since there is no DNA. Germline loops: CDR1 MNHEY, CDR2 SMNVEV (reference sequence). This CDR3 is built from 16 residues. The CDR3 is CASSLWSGIQKGTQYF.

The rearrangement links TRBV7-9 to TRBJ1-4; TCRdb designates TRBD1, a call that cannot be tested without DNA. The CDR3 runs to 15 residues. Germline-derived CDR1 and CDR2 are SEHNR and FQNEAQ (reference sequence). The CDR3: CASSSTGTGRAKLFF.

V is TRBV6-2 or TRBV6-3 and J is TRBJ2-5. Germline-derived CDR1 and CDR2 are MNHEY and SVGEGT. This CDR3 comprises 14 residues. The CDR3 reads CASQMPKFGETQYF.

CDR3 amino acids: CASSLGGQGRSYEQYF. The chain carries TRBV5-6 and TRBJ2-7; TCRdb's D gene call, TRBD2, goes unchecked for lack of DNA. CDR1 and CDR2 from the germline V gene are SGHDT and YYEEEE. The CDR3 contains 16 residues.

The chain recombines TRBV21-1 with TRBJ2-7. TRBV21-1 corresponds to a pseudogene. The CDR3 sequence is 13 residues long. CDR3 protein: CASSKIWIYEQYF.

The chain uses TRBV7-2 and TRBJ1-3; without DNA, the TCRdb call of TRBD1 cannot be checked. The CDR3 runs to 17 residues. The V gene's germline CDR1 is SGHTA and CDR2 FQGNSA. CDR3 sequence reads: CASSFSDRPLSGNTIYF.

Here the CDR3 reads CASSIDPRQEETQYF. V and J are TRBV19 and TRBJ2-5. From germline, CDR1 is LNHDA and CDR2 SQIVND (reference sequence). The length of the CDR3 is 15 residues.

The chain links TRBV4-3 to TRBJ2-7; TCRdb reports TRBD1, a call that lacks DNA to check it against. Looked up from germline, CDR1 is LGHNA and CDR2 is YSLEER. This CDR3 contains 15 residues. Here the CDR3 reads CASSQDAPGYYEQYF.

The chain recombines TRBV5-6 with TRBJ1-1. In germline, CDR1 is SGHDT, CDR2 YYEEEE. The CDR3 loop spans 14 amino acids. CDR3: CASSLGPATTEAFF.

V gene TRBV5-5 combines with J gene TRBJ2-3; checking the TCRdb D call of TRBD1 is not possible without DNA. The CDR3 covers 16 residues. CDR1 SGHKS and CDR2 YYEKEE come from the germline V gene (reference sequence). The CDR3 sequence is CASSPTGTGGSDTQYF.

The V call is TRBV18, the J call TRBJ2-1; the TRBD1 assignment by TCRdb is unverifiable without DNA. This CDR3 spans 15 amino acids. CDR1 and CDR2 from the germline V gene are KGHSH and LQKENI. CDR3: CASSLERTGLNEQFF.

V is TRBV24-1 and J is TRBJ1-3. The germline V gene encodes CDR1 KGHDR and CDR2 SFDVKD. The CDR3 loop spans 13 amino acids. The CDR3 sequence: CATSAAIGNTIYF.

The CDR3 loop reads CASRDTGSTDTQYF. The chain carries TRBV9 and TRBJ2-3; lacking DNA, the TRBD1 call made by TCRdb goes unchecked. The germline V gene encodes CDR1 SGDLS and CDR2 YYNGEE. This CDR3 contains 14 residues.

CDR3: CSDNSGVLNEQFF. The J gene is TRBJ2-1, the V gene TRBV29-1; as DNA is missing, the TRBD2 call by TCRdb cannot be tested. Germline lookup yields CDR1 SQVTM and CDR2 ANQGSEA. The CDR3 totals 13 residues.

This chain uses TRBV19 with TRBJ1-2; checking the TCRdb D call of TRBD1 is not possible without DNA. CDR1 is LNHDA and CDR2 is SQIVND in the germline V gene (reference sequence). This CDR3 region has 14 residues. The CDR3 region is CASSIVDSLIGYTF.